What follows describes a single T cell receptor (beta chain). Donors had localized lung adenocarcinoma, a non-small cell lung cancer. TCRdb redid the calling of the PCR reads with MiXCR, one entry per CDR3 protein. This sample yields 24,000 or so distinct CDR3 sequences, of which about 50% are seen a single time; about 22% belongs to the top ten. The CDR3 consists of 13 residues. Germline loops: CDR1 LGHDT, CDR2 YNNKEL (reference sequence). The data belong to a study of CD4 and CD8 cells across lung adenocarcinoma regions. The receptor's source is a male donor with lung adenocarcinoma. The CD4 and CD8 labels of this study may be unreliable. V usage is TRBV3-1 and J usage is TRBJ2-1; D is possibly TRBD1 (5 bases). The tail of the sequence fits TRBJ2-7 better, so the J call may be wrong. The sequenced material came from CD4+ T cells from the center of a lung tumor. CDR3 sequence: CASSLGRSYEQYF. DNA for the CDR3: TGTGCCAGCAGCCTGGGGCGGTCCTACGAGCAGTACTTC.